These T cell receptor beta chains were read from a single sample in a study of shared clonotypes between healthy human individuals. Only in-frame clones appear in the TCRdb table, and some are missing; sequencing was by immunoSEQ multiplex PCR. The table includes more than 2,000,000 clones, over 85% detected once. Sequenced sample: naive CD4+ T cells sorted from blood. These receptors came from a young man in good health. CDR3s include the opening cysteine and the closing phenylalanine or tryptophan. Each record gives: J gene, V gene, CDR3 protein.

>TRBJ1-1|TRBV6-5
CASSGTGRPEAFF
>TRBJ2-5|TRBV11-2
CASSLEGPGLAGTPRETQYF
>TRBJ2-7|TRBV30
CAWSSVTYEQYF
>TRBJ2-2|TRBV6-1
CASSATDTGELFF
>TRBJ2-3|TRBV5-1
CASSVGGGDTQYF
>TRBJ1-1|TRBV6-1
CASSEEPATRTEAFF
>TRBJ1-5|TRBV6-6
CASTGDPGQPQHF
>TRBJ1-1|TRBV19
CASSTNTGGTEAFF
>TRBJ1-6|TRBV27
CASTGENNSPLHF
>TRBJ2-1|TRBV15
CATSRVYEREGGHEQFF
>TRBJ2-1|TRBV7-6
CASSQGRFSNEQFF
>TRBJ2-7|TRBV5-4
CASSPGQREQYF
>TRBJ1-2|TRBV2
CASSEEDRVTYGYTF
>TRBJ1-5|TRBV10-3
CAISDTWAGGNQPQHF
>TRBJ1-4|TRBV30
CAWSGEPGGINEKLFF
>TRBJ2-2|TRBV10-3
CATRTSGTNTGELFF
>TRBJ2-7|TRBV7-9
CASSSGARNEQYF
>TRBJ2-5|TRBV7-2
CASSLGVWQETQYF
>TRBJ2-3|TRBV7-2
CASSFLRDTQYF
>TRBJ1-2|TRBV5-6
CASSLGGGDGYTF
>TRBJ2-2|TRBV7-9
CASSLRMEGRTGELFF
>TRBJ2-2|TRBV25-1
CASSEYPGTGGTGELFF
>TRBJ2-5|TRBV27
CASSLGRLGWETQYF
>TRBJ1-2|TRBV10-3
CAISEGQGNYGYTF
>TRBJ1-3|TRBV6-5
CASSSYRGRTGNTIYF
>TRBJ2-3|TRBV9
CASSVRDWTDTQYF
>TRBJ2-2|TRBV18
CASSDRAVSGELFF
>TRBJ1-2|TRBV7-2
CASSFGTGDGYGYTF
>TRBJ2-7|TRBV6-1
CASREGRTETYEQYF
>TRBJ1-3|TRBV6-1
CASSGTVSGNTIYF
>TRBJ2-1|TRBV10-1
CASSPRMGLVIHEQFF
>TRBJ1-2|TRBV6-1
CASSEVPGWLHGYTF
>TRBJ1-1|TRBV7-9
CASSFWGREAEAFF
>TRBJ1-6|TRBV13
CASSFSTGGDSPLHF
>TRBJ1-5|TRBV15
CATSIDRIGVQPQHF
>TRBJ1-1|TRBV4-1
CASSQTGFTEAFF
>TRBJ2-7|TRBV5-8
CASSFWGFTYEQYF
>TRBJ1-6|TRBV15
CATSRDGGINSPLHF
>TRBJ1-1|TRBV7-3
CASSLDYTEAFF
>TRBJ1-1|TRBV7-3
CASSSGLNTEAFF
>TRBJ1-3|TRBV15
CATSRERGRNTIYF
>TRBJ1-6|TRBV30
CARKELPYNSPLHF
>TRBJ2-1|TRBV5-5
CASSSGTSVSYNEQFF
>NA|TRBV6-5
CASSYSRVPAYEQYF
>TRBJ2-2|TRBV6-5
CASRRTGELFF
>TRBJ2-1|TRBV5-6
CASSRQGVQFF
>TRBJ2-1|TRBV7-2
CASSLDIPRNNEQFF
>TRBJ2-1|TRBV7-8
CASRTQDNEQFF
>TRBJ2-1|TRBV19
CASSFLDAVPFF
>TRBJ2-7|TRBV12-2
CASRCGQGGTGTSGSSYEQYF
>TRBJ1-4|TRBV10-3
CAISAGATNEKLFF
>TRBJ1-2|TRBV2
CASRIYRVLDTF
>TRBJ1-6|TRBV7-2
CASSLGSDRSSLHF
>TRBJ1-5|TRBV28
CASRTSAGQPQHF
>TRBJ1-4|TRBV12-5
CASGLGVTTNEKLFF